This paragraph covers one T cell receptor (beta chain) sequence. Sequencing used immunoSEQ multiplex PCR; TCRdb keeps in-frame clones, though not all of them. This table holds approximately 90,000 clones, roughly 92% found once. The data are from a study of T cell changes during pregnancy in multiple sclerosis. From germline, CDR1 is SEHNR and CDR2 FQNEAQ (reference sequence). The length of the CDR3 is 14 residues. Trimming took 1 base from V and 5 from J, leaving 9 bases between them. V gene TRBV7-9 combines with J gene TRBJ2-1; D gene uncertain. This receptor was identified in a female donor with multiple sclerosis, enrolled in a pregnancy study. Here the sequenced sample was peripheral blood, taken after pregnancy. The CDR3, as DNA: TGTGCCAGCAGCTTAGTGGAGAGAGACAATGAGCAGTTCTTC. Residues: CASSLVERDNEQFF.